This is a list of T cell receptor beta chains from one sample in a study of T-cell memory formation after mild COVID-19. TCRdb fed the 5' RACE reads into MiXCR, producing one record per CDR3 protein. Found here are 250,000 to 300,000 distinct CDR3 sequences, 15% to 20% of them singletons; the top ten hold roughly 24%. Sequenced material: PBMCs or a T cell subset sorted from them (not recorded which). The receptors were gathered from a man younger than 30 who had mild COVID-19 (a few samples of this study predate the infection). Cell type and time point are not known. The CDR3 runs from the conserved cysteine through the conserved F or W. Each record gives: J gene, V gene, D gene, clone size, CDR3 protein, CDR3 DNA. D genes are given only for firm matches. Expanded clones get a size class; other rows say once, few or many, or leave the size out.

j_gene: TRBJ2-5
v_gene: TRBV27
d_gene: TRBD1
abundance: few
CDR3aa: CASSSTTGGQETQYF
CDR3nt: TGTGCCAGCAGTTCGACGACAGGGGGGCAAGAGACCCAGTACTTC

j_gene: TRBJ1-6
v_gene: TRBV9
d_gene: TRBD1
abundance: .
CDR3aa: CASSKGGQANSPLHF
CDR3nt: TGTGCCAGCAGCAAAGGGGGACAGGCCAATTCACCCCTCCACTTT

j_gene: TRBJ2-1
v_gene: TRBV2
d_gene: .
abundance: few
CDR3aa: CASSSPGEYNEQFF
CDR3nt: TGTGCCAGCAGTTCGCCAGGGGAGTACAATGAGCAGTTCTTC

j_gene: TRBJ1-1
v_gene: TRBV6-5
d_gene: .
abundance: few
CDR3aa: CASSYTPGNTEAFF
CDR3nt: TGTGCCAGCAGTTACACCCCGGGGAACACTGAAGCTTTCTTT

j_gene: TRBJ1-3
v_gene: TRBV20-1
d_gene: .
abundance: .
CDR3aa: CSARMLSSGNTIYF
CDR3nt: TGCAGTGCTAGAATGCTGAGCTCTGGAAACACCATATATTTT

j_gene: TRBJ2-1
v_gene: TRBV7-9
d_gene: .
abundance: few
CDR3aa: CASSLGTLTLTNEQFF
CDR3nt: TGTGCCAGCAGCTTAGGGACACTAACTTTAACCAATGAGCAGTTCTTC

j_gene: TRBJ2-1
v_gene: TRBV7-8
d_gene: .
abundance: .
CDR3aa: CASSPRGDATYNEQFF
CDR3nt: TGTGCCAGCAGCCCCAGGGGGGACGCAACATACAATGAGCAGTTCTTC

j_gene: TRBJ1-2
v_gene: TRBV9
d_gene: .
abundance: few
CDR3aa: CASSVGTEAYGGYTF
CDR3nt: TGTGCCAGCAGCGTAGGCACGGAGGCGTATGGTGGCTACACCTTC

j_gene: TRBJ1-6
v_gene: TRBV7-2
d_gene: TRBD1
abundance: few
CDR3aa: CASSLPTGGRSPLHF
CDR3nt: TGTGCCAGCAGCTTGCCGACAGGGGGACGATCACCCCTCCACTTT

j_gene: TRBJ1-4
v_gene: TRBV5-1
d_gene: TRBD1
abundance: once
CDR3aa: CASSIGQVEGKLFF
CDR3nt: TGCGCCAGCAGCATCGGACAGGTGGAAGGAAAACTGTTTTTT

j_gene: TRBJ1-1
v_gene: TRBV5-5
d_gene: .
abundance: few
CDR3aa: CASSLDERTGTEAFF
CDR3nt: TGTGCCAGCAGCTTGGACGAGAGGACGGGCACTGAAGCTTTCTTT

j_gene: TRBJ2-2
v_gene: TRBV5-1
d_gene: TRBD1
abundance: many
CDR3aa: CASSLALGQTGELFF
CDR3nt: TGCGCCAGCAGCTTGGCCTTGGGACAGACCGGGGAGCTGTTTTTT

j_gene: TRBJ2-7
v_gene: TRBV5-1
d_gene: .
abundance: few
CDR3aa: CASSFVGGPLYEQYF
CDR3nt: TGCGCCAGCAGCTTTGTAGGCGGACCTCTCTACGAGCAGTACTTC

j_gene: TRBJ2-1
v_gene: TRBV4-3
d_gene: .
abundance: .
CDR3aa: CASSLTELSYNEQFF
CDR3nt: TGCGCCAGCAGCCTGACGGAACTCTCCTACAATGAGCAGTTCTTC

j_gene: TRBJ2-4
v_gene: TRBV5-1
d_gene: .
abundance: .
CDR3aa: CASSLDGDIQYF
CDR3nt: TGCGCCAGCAGCTTGGATGGAGACATTCAGTACTTC

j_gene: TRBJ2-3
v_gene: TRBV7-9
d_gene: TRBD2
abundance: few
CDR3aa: CASSSSERGGADTQYF
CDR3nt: TGTGCCAGCAGCTCCAGTGAGCGGGGGGGCGCAGATACGCAGTATTTT

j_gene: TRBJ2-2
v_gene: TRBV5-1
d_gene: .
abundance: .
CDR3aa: CASSFSTTNTGELFF
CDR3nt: TGCGCCAGCAGCTTTTCGACGACGAACACCGGGGAGCTGTTTTTT

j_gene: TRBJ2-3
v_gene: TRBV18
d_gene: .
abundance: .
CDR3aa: CASSPIMWGEDTQYF
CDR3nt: TGTGCCAGCTCACCGATCATGTGGGGGGAAGATACGCAGTATTTT

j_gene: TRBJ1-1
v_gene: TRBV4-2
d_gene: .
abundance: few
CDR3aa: CASSQDRGYTEAFF
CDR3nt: TGTGCCAGCAGCCAAGATCGCGGCTACACTGAAGCTTTCTTT

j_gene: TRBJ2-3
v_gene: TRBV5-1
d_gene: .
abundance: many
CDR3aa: CASSFPRHDTQYF
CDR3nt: TGCGCCAGCAGCTTTCCCCGTCACGATACGCAGTATTTT